The 8 T cell receptor beta chains presented below share a single source sample, sequenced in a study of identical twins. TCRdb reprocessed the 5' RACE reads with MiXCR, giving one entry per CDR3 protein. The table has hundreds of thousands of distinct CDR3 sequences, around 7.4% seen once. The sample was also reused in another study, on yellow fever vaccine responses in identical twins.

Material for sequencing was PBMCs. Receptors originate from a woman between 18 and 29 years old in good health.

This clonotype has just a few counts. This sequence joins TRBV3-1 and TRBJ2-1, with 9 positions matching TRBD2. V lost 0 bases to trimming and J lost 4 bases; unmatched junction nucleotides: 7. Germline values: CDR1 LGHDT, CDR2 YNNKEL (reference sequence). The CDR3 length is 17 residues. The CDR3 loop reads CASSQDYGSGRYNEQFF. The CDR3 DNA sequence: TGTGCCAGCAGCCAAGATTACGGTAGCGGGAGATACAATGAGCAGTTCTTC.

This clonotype was counted ten times or more. Here the CDR3 DNA reads TGCGCCAGCAGCTTGGTAGGCTACCTGTCCCCTACTAACGAGCAGTACTTC. Its translation is CASSLVGYLSPTNEQYF. The chain links TRBV5-1 to TRBJ2-7, with unresolved D. Trimming removed 0 bases from V and 5 bases from J, with 21 bases in between. CDR1 is SGHRS, CDR2 YFSETQ, per germline. The CDR3 totals 17 residues.

The gene calls are TRBV6-1 and TRBJ2-3; TRBD1 matches at 7 bases. The length of the CDR3 is 14 residues. Germline trimming cut 10 bases from V and 1 base from J; bases unmatched to any gene: 8. Germline lookup yields CDR1 MNHNS and CDR2 SASEGT. The CDR3 is CAIQTGIRTDTQYF. CDR3 bases: TGTGCCATTCAGACAGGGATCCGCACAGATACGCAGTATTTT.

The sample holds many counts of this clonotype. The rearrangement uses TRBV29-1 and TRBJ2-5; TRBD1 is a possible D gene (5 bases). Germline V gene sequence: CDR1 SQVTM, CDR2 ANQGSEA. V was clipped by 6 bases and J by 6 bases, with 8 bases between them. The CDR3 has 10 residues. CDR3 amino acids: CSVDTQTQYF. CDR3 bases: TGCAGCGTGGACACACAGACCCAGTACTTC.

This clonotype was observed many times. The chain employs TRBV5-1 and TRBJ2-7; a possible D gene is TRBD1 (5 bases). CDR1 is SGHRS, CDR2 YFSETQ, per germline. The CDR3 is 14 amino acids. The germline V and J ends were trimmed by 0 bases and 9 bases, with 16 bases remaining between them. DNA for the CDR3: TGCGCCAGCAGCTTGGGAGTGGACAAGTATGGGCAGTACTTC. The encoded protein is CASSLGVDKYGQYF.

This clonotype was observed a few times. The chain employs TRBV29-1 and TRBJ1-1; D gene ambiguous. V dropped 5 bases and J dropped 6 bases, with 16 bases sitting between them. The CDR3 runs to 13 residues. CDR1 is SQVTM and CDR2 is ANQGSEA in the germline V gene. The chain's CDR3 is CSVQTRFQPEAFF. The CDR3 DNA reads as TGCAGCGTTCAGACCAGGTTCCAGCCTGAAGCTTTCTTT.

CDR3 in amino acids: CASSELDRGTQYF. The CDR3 nucleotides read TGTGCCAGCAGTGAGTTGGATAGGGGAACCCAGTACTTC. The V gene is TRBV27, the J gene TRBJ2-5; TRBD1 is a possible D gene (5 bases). Trimming pared 5 bases from V and 8 bases from J, leaving 15 bases between. The CDR3 has 13 residues. CDR1 MNHEY and CDR2 SMNVEV come from the germline V gene (reference sequence).

This clonotype has a handful of counts. The chain combines TRBV7-9 with TRBJ2-7; 7 bases are a match to TRBD2. Germline V gene lookup returns CDR1 SEHNR and CDR2 FQNEAQ (reference sequence). V gave up 4 bases and J gave up 2 bases; unmatched junction bases: 5. The CDR3 loop spans 14 amino acids. For the CDR3, the DNA is TGTGCCAGCAGCTCACTAGCGAGCACCTACGAGCAGTACTTC. Its translation: CASSSLASTYEQYF.